The clone carrying this TCR beta chain occurred many times. A TCRbeta library incorporating unique molecular identifiers was prepared. TCRdb re-analysed the PCR reads in MiXCR, keeping a single row per CDR3 protein. Among 250,000 to 350,000 distinct CDR3 sequences, nearly 10% were seen once, and the ten largest hold roughly 9.1%. These data come from a study of T-cell reconstitution after alpha-beta-depleted transplantation in children. Looked up from germline, CDR1 is MNHEY and CDR2 is SVGAGI. The V segment lost 5 bases and the J segment 2 bases; nucleotides outside the gene matches: 2. CDR3 length equals 14 residues.

The V call is TRBV6-5, the J call TRBJ2-2; 7 positions agree with TRBD1. The sample was PBMCs from the stem cell graft donor, taken from the stem cell graft. This receptor was taken from a human donor who donated a stem cell graft to a child with SCID. The CDR3 region has the DNA TGTGCCAGCAGTCGACAGGGAAACACCGGGGAGCTGTTTTTT. Translated: CASSRQGNTGELFF.